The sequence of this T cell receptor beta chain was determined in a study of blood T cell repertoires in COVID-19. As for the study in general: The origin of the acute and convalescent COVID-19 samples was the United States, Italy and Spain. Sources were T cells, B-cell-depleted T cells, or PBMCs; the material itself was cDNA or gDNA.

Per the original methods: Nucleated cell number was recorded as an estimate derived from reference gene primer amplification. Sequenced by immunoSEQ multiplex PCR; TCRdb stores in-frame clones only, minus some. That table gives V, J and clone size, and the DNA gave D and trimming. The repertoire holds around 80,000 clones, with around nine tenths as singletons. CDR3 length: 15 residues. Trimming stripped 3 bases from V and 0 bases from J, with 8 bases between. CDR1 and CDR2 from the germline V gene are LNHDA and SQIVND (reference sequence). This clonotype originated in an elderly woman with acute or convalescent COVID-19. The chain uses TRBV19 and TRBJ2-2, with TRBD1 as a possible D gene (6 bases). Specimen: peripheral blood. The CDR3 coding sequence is TGTGCCAGTAGTATTGGGGGCGCGAACACCGGGGAGCTGTTTTTT. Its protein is CASSIGGANTGELFF.